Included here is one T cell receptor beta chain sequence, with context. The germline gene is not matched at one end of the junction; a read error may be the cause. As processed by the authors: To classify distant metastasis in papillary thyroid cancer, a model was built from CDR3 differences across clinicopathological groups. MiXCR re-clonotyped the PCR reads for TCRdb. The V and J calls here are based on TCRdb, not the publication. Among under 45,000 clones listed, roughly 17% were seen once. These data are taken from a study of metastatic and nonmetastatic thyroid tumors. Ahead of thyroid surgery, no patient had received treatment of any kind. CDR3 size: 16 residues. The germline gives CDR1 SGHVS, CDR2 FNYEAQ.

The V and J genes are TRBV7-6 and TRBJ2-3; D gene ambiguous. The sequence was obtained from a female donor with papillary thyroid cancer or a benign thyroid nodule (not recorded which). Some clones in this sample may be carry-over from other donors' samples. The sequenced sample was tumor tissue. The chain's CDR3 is CASSLLAVFSTDTRYF. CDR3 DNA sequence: TGTGCCAGCAGCTTATTGGCCGTTTTTAGCACAGATACGCGGTATTTT.